Following are 28 T cell receptor beta chains from one sample sequenced in a study of T cells after yellow fever vaccination. Each CDR3 protein gets one entry after TCRdb re-called the 5' RACE reads with MiXCR. The table has 350,000 or so distinct CDR3 sequences, around 8.1% seen once. The specimen comprised PBMCs, sampled 45 days after the first yellow fever vaccination. These receptor sequences come from a man in his late teens or twenties who received the YFV17D yellow fever vaccine.

The V call is TRBV12-3 or TRBV12-4, the J call TRBJ2-6; D is possibly TRBD1 (5 bases). The CDR3 loop spans 20 amino acids. V was cut by 4 bases and J by 0 bases, with 22 bases left in between. CDR3 DNA sequence: TGTGCCAGCAGTTCGTGGGAAGGGGCGAACTTATACTCTGGGGCCAACGTCCTGACTTTC. Its translation: CASSSWEGANLYSGANVLTF.

The table lists this clonotype with a few counts. This chain connects TRBV15 to TRBJ2-1; 8 bases match TRBD2. The V gene's germline CDR1 is LNHNV and CDR2 YYDKDF (reference sequence). J was trimmed by 10 bases and V by 9 bases; bases with no gene match: 14. The CDR3 length is 14 residues. The CDR3 reads CATAGGLLAGEQFF. The DNA of the CDR3 is TGTGCCACGGCGGGGGGCCTATTAGCGGGGGAGCAGTTCTTC. Drawing the rest from reference TRBV15 and TRBJ2-1, the complete variable domain is DAMVIQNPRYQVTQFGKPVTLSCSQTLNHNVMYWYQQKSSQAPKLLFHYYDKDFNNEADTPDNFQSRRPNTSFCFLDIRSPGLGDTAMYLCATAGGLLAGEQFFGPGTRLTVL.

This chain joins TRBV3-1 and TRBJ1-5; the D gene is possibly TRBD1 (5 bases). CDR1 is LGHDT and CDR2 is YNNKEL in the germline V gene (reference sequence). The V end was cut by 4 bases, the J end by 2 bases, with 9 bases between. The CDR3 totals 14 residues. CDR3 nucleotide sequence: TGTGCCAGCAGCCCTGGGGGGGGCAATCAGCCCCAGCATTTT. Amino acid sequence: CASSPGGGNQPQHF.

The gene calls are TRBV5-1 and TRBJ1-3; D might be TRBD1 (5 bases). This CDR3 spans 16 amino acids. Germline CDR1 and CDR2: SGHRS and YFSETQ. V was trimmed by 4 bases and J by 4 bases, leaving 18 bases between them. CDR3 DNA sequence: TGCGCCAGCAGCCCGGGGCAGGGATGGCCAGGAAACACCATATATTTT. Translated, it gives CASSPGQGWPGNTIYF. Filled out from reference TRBV5-1 and TRBJ1-3, the complete variable domain reads KAGVTQTPRYLIKTRGQQVTLSCSPISGHRSVSWYQQTPGQGLQFLFEYFSETQRNKGNFPGRFSGRQFSNSRSEMNVSTLELGDSALYLCASSPGQGWPGNTIYFGEGSWLTVV.

This rearrangement joins TRBV7-6 to TRBJ1-2; D possibly corresponds to TRBD1 (6 bases). Trimming cost V 5 bases and J 5 bases, with 12 bases left between them. This CDR3 spans 13 amino acids. Germline CDR1 is SGHVS and CDR2 is FNYEAQ. This CDR3 is CASSPGQLYGYTF. The CDR3 DNA reads as TGTGCCAGCAGCCCGGGACAACTTTATGGCTACACCTTC.

The V gene is TRBV5-4, the J gene TRBJ2-3, with 13 bases lining up with TRBD2. CDR3 length: 17 amino acids. Germline V gives CDR1 SGHNT, CDR2 YYREEE (reference sequence). Trimming at V came to 4 bases and at J to 3 bases, leaving 8 bases not matched to a gene. The CDR3 loop reads CASSAGTSGVRTDTQYF. The DNA for the CDR3 is TGTGCCAGCAGCGCCGGGACTAGCGGGGTGAGGACAGATACGCAGTATTTT.

The chain has TRBV18 and TRBJ2-5; D is perhaps TRBD2 (7 bases). Germline CDR1 is KGHSH and CDR2 is LQKENI. Deletions cut 0 bases from V and 5 bases from J, with 16 bases between. The CDR3 loop spans 16 amino acids. The CDR3 DNA reads as TGTGCCAGCTCACCACCGAACGGGGGGCGTTGGGAGACCCAGTACTTC. Translation: CASSPPNGGRWETQYF. The full variable domain, in which reference TRBV18 and TRBJ2-5 provide the parts outside the CDR3, is NAGVMQNPRHLVRRRGQEARLRCSPMKGHSHVYWYRQLPEEGLKFMVYLQKENIIDESGMPKERFSAEFPKEGPSILRIQQVVRGDSAAYFCASSPPNGGRWETQYFGPGTRLLVL.

This clonotype was observed a few times. The V call is TRBV28, the J call TRBJ2-7, with 7 bases lining up with TRBD1. V lost 10 bases and J lost 4; bases outside the gene matches: 7. This CDR3 has 12 residues. Germline CDR1 is MDHEN and CDR2 is SYDVKM. This CDR3 reads CATSDRFYEQYV. CDR3 DNA: TGTGCCACCTCGGACAGGTTTTACGAGCAGTACGTC.

This clonotype has only a few counts. The CDR3 sequence: CASSERVAGDTQYF. CDR3 DNA: TGTGCCAGCAGCGAGAGGGTAGCGGGAGATACGCAGTATTTT. The chain carries TRBV7-3 and TRBJ2-3; 7 bases agree with TRBD2. V dropped 5 bases and J dropped 5; count of bases not matched to a gene: 7. The CDR3 is made up of 14 amino acids. From germline, CDR1 is SGHTA and CDR2 FQGTGA.

The chain recombines TRBV12-3 or TRBV12-4 with TRBJ2-5; D possibly corresponds to TRBD2 (6 bases). The CDR3 loop spans 12 amino acids. Between the trimmed V and J ends, which lost 5 bases and 7 bases, there was a span of 11 bases. Here the CDR3 DNA reads TGTGCCAGCAGTCTGTACGGGGGGACCCAGTACTTC. Translating gives CASSLYGGTQYF.

The V call is TRBV12-3 or TRBV12-4, the J call TRBJ2-2; D possibly corresponds to TRBD1 (5 bases). V shed 7 bases and J shed 2 bases, with 11 bases lying between them. CDR3 length equals 14 residues. The CDR3 DNA reads as TGTGCCAGCACCCCCGACAGTAACACCGGGGAGCTGTTTTTT. Translated: CASTPDSNTGELFF.

This clonotype has a handful of counts. V gene TRBV5-4 combines with J gene TRBJ2-7; the D gene is possibly TRBD2 (7 bases). CDR1 and CDR2 from the germline V gene are SGHNT and YYREEE (reference sequence). This CDR3 is 13 amino acids long. V lost 1 base to trimming and J lost 6 bases, with 11 bases between them. The CDR3 loop is CASSLRGAAEQYF. CDR3 nucleotide sequence: TGTGCCAGCAGCTTGCGGGGGGCGGCCGAGCAGTACTTC.

This clonotype was counted many times. The junction shows a germline mismatch at one end, possibly a read error. This chain uses TRBV12-3 or TRBV12-4 with TRBJ1-2, with D perhaps TRBD1 (5 bases). The CDR3 spans 12 residues. The CDR3 is CASSLQGYGYTF. The CDR3 DNA is TGCGCCAGCAGCTTGCAGGGCTATGGCTACACCTTC.

This clonotype was seen repeatedly, ten times or more. The chain recombines TRBV7-2 with TRBJ2-5; 7 bases fit TRBD2. CDR3 length equals 17 residues. Germline V lookup: CDR1 SGHTA, CDR2 FQGNSA. V was clipped by 3 bases and J by 2 bases; unmatched bases: 12. The CDR3 DNA reads as TGTGCCAGCAGCTTCCCGCCTAGCGGTCTACCTCAAGAGACCCAGTACTTC. Translation: CASSFPPSGLPQETQYF.

This clonotype occurred many times. The V gene is TRBV6-2 or TRBV6-3, the J gene TRBJ1-1, with 8 nucleotides matching TRBD1. This CDR3 has 15 amino acids. Losses at the gene ends were 2 bases for V and 5 bases for J; bases not matched to a gene: 7. CDR1 and CDR2 (germline): MNHEY, SVGEGT. The chain's CDR3 is CASSYGTGGGTEAFF. CDR3 DNA: TGTGCCAGCAGTTACGGGACAGGTGGGGGGACTGAAGCTTTCTTT.

This clonotype was observed a few times. The chain carries TRBV6-2 or TRBV6-3 and TRBJ1-5; perhaps TRBD1 as D (6 bases). CDR1 MNHEY and CDR2 SVGEGT come from the germline V gene. Deletions cut 6 bases from V and 4 bases from J, with 13 bases between. This CDR3 comprises 14 residues. The CDR3 DNA is TGTGCCAGCAGGAGTTCACAGGGAAATCAGCCCCAGCATTTT. Its translation is CASRSSQGNQPQHF.

The V and J genes are TRBV25-1 and TRBJ2-1; no definite D call. The CDR3 has 10 residues. Per germline, CDR1 MGHDK and CDR2 SYGVNS. Trimming cost V 6 bases and J 11 bases, with 8 bases left between them. The CDR3 loop reads CASSAGQQFF. DNA for the CDR3: TGTGCCAGCAGCGCAGGACAGCAGTTCTTC.

In this sample, this clonotype turned up a few times. V usage is TRBV12-3 or TRBV12-4 and J usage is TRBJ1-5; D is ambiguous. Deletions cut 3 bases from V and 4 bases from J, with 10 bases between. The CDR3 runs to 14 residues. In DNA form, the CDR3 reads TGTGCCAGCAGTTTTCACCGTAGTAATCAGCCCCAGCATTTT. Its translation is CASSFHRSNQPQHF.

In its sample, this clonotype was seen many times. The chain uses TRBV6-5 and TRBJ2-2; D uncertain. Germline-derived CDR1 and CDR2 are MNHEY and SVGAGI. V was cut by 2 bases and J by 1 base, with 14 bases left in between. This CDR3 comprises 17 residues. This chain's CDR3 is CASSYLDVGQNTGELFF. In DNA, the CDR3 is TGTGCCAGCAGTTACCTAGACGTTGGGCAGAACACCGGGGAGCTGTTTTTT.

The table lists this clonotype with a few counts. The CDR3: CSARGGLVQETQYF. The CDR3 bases are TGCAGTGCTAGAGGCGGGTTGGTCCAAGAGACCCAGTACTTC. The V and J genes are TRBV20-1 and TRBJ2-5, with D possibly matching TRBD2 (5 bases). Germline V gives CDR1 DFQATT, CDR2 SNEGSKA (reference sequence). V was pared by 1 base and J by 1 base, with 10 bases between. The CDR3 has 14 residues.

The rearrangement joins TRBV5-6 to TRBJ2-7; the match to TRBD2 covers 7 bases. J was trimmed by 2 bases and V by 4 bases; bases with no gene match: 9. The CDR3 extends over 15 amino acids. Germline V CDR1 and CDR2: SGHDT, YYEEEE. CDR3 in DNA: TGTGCCAGCAGCCAAAGCGGGGAGGGCGCCTACGAGCAGTACGTC. Protein sequence: CASSQSGEGAYEQYV.

In this sample, this clonotype turned up many times. The chain employs TRBV20-1 and TRBJ2-1, with a tentative D call TRBD1 (5 bases). This CDR3 has 12 amino acids. Germline V lookup: CDR1 DFQATT, CDR2 SNEGSKA (reference sequence). Trimming removed 6 bases from V and 10 bases from J, with 16 bases in between. CDR3 residues: CSASGRALEQFF. CDR3 DNA: TGCAGTGCCTCTGGCAGGGCCCTCGAGCAGTTCTTC.

The genes are TRBV20-1 and TRBJ2-3; 7 positions match TRBD1. The CDR3 has 14 amino acids. Losses at the gene ends were 4 bases for V and 3 bases for J; bases not matched to a gene: 7. In germline, CDR1 is DFQATT, CDR2 SNEGSKA (reference sequence). The CDR3 spells CSATLPQGTDTQYF. CDR3 bases: TGCAGTGCTACCCTACCACAGGGGACAGATACGCAGTATTTT.

The table lists this clonotype with many counts. The rearrangement uses TRBV5-8 and TRBJ2-1; D uncertain. This CDR3 is 13 amino acids long. Deletions cut 0 bases from V and 5 bases from J, with 6 bases between. Germline V lookup: CDR1 SGHTS, CDR2 YDEGEE. The CDR3 spells CASSLDWNNEQFF. The DNA for the CDR3 is TGTGCCAGCAGCTTGGACTGGAACAATGAGCAGTTCTTC.

The chain links TRBV29-1 to TRBJ2-1, with D possibly called TRBD1 or TRBD2 (5 bases each). Trimming removed 4 bases from V and 10 bases from J, with 26 bases in between. The CDR3 has 16 amino acids. From germline, CDR1 is SQVTM and CDR2 ANQGSEA. Written as DNA, the CDR3 is TGCAGCGTTGTAGCTCCGTCCGGGGCGCGGGTTGGGGAGCAGTTCTTC. Protein sequence: CSVVAPSGARVGEQFF.

The chain recombines TRBV7-6 with TRBJ1-6; the match to TRBD1 covers 10 bases. Germline-derived CDR1 and CDR2 are SGHVS and FNYEAQ. J lost 9 bases, V lost 5 bases, and 4 bases had no gene match. This CDR3 comprises 14 residues. CDR3 sequence (DNA): TGTGCCAGCAGCCCGGGACAGGGGCCTTCACCCCTCCACTTT. This codes for CASSPGQGPSPLHF. Combining the CDR3 with reference TRBV7-6 and TRBJ1-6 gives the whole variable domain GAGVSQSPRYKVTKRGQDVALRCDPISGHVSLYWYRQALGQGPEFLTYFNYEAQQDKSGLPNDRFSAERPEGSISTLTIQRTEQRDSAMYRCASSPGQGPSPLHFGNGTRLTVT.

The CDR3 DNA sequence: TGTGCCAGCAGCTTAGGACAAAAAGGCGCCCCTGGGGCCAACGTCCTGACTTTC. Encoded protein: CASSLGQKGAPGANVLTF. The chain recombines TRBV7-6 with TRBJ2-6; D gene unclear. In germline, CDR1 is SGHVS, CDR2 FNYEAQ. The CDR3 is 18 residues long. V lost 1 base and J 2 bases, leaving 15 bases between the germline ends.

The chain carries TRBV7-2 and TRBJ2-3, with 7 nucleotides matching TRBD2. This CDR3 region has 14 residues. Germline V lookup: CDR1 SGHTA, CDR2 FQGNSA. V gave up 7 bases and J gave up 0 bases; unmatched junction bases: 4. CDR3 DNA sequence: TGTGCCAGCATCCGGCGGGGGAGCACAGATACGCAGTATTTT. Translated, it gives CASIRRGSTDTQYF.